This T cell receptor (beta chain) was documented in a study of cytomegalovirus exposure and HLA in healthy donors. Background on the study: The roughly 110 validation repertoires used the same platform as the 550 to 800 first-cohort repertoires (as reported by a later analysis). Study outcomes and limitations: The investigators catalogued 150 to 200 TCR beta chains as cytomegalovirus-associated. In vitro checks showed that three CMV-associated chains really do target CMV antigens.

On this clone itself: The antigen remains unidentified.

The donors were part of the roughly 130-subject validation cohort, which stood apart from the approximately 670-subject first cohort. Only in-frame clones appear in the TCRdb table, and some are missing; sequencing was by immunoSEQ multiplex PCR. The sample shows about 150,000 clones, approximately 90% of them seen only once. Trimming left V 2 bases short and J 8 bases short, with 7 bases between. The germline gives CDR1 WSHSY, CDR2 SAAADI. The CDR3 is made up of 13 amino acids. J is TRBJ1-6 and V is TRBV10-2; a weak D match, TRBD1 (5 bases). Sequences were obtained from PBMCs. The receptor's source is a man aged 18-30 years in good health and CMV-seronegative. Here the CDR3 reads CASSEDRDSPLHF. The CDR3 bases are TGCGCCAGCAGTGAGGACAGAGATTCACCCCTCCACTTT.